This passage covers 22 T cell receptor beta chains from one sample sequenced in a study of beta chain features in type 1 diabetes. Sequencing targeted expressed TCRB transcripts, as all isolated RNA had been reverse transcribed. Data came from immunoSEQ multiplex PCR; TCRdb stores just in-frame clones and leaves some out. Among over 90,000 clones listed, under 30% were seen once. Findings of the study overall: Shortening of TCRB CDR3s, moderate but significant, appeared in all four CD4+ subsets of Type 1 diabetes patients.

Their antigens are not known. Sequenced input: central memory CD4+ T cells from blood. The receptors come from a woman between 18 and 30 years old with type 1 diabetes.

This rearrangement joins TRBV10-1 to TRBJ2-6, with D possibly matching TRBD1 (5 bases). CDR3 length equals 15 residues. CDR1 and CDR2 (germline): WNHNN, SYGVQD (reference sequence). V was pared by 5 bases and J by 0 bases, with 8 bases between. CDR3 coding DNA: TGCGCCAGCAGTCCAGGGCGCTCTGGGGCCAACGTCCTGACTTTC. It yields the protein CASSPGRSGANVLTF.

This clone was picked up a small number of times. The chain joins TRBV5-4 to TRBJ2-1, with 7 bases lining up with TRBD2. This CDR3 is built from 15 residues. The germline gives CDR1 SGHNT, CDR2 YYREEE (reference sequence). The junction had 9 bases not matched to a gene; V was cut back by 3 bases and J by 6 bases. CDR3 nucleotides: TGTGCCAGCAGCTCCCAGCGACTAGCCACCAATGAGCAGTTCTTC. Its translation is CASSSQRLATNEQFF.

The CDR3 sequence: CASSPERVLQPQHF. The CDR3 region has the DNA TGTGCCAGTAGCCCCGAGCGGGTTTTGCAGCCCCAGCATTTT. The chain links TRBV19 to TRBJ1-5; D remains ambiguous. The CDR3 runs 14 residues. V lost 6 bases, J lost 7 bases, and 16 bases lay in between. Germline values: CDR1 LNHDA, CDR2 SQIVND (reference sequence).

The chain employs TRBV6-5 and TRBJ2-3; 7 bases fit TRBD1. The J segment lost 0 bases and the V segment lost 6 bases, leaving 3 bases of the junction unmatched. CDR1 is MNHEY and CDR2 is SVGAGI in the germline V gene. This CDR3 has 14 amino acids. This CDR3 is CASSRQGSTDTQYF. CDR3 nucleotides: TGTGCCAGCAGCAGACAGGGTAGCACAGATACGCAGTATTTT.

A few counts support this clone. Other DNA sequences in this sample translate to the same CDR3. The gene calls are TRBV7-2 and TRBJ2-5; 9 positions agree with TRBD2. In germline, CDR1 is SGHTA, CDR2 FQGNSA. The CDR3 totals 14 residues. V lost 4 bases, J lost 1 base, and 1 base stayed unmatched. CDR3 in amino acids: CASSSTSGQETQYF. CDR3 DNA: TGTGCCAGCAGCTCGACTAGCGGCCAAGAGACCCAGTACTTC.

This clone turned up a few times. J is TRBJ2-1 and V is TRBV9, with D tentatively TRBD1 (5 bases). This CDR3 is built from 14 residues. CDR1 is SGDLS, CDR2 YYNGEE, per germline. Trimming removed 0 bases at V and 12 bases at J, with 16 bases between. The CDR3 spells CASSVESGMVGQFF. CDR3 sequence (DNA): TGTGCCAGCAGCGTAGAGTCAGGGATGGTAGGGCAGTTCTTC.

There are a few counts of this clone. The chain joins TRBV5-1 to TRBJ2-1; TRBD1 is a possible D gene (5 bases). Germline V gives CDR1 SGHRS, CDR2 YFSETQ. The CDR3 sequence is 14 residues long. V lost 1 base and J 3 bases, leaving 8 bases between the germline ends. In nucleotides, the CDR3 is TGCGCCAGCAGCTTGTCACAGGTCTACAATGAGCAGTTCTTC. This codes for CASSLSQVYNEQFF.

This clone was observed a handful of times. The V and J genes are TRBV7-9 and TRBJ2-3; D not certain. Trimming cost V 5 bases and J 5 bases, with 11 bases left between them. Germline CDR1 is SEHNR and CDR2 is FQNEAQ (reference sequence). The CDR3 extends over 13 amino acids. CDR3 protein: CASSPPSGDTQYF. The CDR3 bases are TGTGCCAGCAGCCCGCCTTCGGGAGATACGCAGTATTTT.

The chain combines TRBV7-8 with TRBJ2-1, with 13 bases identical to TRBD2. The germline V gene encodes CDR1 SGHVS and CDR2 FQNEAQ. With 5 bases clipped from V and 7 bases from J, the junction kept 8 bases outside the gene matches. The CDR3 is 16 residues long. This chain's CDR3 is CASSIRTSGSRNEQFF. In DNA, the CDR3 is TGTGCCAGCAGCATACGGACTAGCGGGAGTCGAAATGAGCAGTTCTTC. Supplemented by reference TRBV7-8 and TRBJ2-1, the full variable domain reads GAGVSQSPRYKVAKRGQDVALRCDPISGHVSLFWYQQALGQGPEFLTYFQNEAQLDKSGLPSDRFFAERPEGSVSTLKIQRTQQEDSAVYLCASSIRTSGSRNEQFFGPGTRLTVL.

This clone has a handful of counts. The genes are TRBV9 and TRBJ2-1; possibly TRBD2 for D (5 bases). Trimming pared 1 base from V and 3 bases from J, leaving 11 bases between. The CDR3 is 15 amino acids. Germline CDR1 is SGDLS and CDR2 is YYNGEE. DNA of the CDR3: TGTGCCAGCAGCGTAATGGCGGGTAGCTACAATGAGCAGTTCTTC. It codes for CASSVMAGSYNEQFF. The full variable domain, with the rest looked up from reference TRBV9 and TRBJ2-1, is DSGVTQTPKHLITATGQRVTLRCSPRSGDLSVYWYQQSLDQGLQFLIQYYNGEERAKGNILERFSAQQFPDLHSELNLSSLELGDSALYFCASSVMAGSYNEQFFGPGTRLTVL.

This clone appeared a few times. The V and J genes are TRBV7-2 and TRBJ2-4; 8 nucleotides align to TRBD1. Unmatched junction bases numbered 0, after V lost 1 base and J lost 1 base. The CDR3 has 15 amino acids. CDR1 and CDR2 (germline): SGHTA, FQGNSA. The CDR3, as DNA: TGTGCCAGCAGCTTAGGACAGGGGGCCAAAAACATTCAGTACTTC. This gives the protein CASSLGQGAKNIQYF.

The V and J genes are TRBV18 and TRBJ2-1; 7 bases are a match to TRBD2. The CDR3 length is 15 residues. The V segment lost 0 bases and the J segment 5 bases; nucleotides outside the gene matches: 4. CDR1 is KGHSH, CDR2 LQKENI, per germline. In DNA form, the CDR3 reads TGTGCCAGCTCACCACCGGCTAGCGGCAACAATGAGCAGTTCTTC. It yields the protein CASSPPASGNNEQFF.

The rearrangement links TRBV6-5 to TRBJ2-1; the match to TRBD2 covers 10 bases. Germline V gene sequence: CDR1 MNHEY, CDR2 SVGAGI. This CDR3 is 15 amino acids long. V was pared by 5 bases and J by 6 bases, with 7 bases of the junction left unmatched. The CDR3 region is CASSQRSGRSNEQFF. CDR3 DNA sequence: TGTGCCAGCAGTCAACGTAGCGGGAGGTCCAATGAGCAGTTCTTC.

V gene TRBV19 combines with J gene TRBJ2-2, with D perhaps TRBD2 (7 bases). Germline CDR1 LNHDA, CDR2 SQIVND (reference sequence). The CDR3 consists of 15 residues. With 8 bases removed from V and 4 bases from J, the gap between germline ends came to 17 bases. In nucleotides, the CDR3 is TGTGCCAGTTGGACAAGGGGGGGACCCACCGGGGAGCTGTTTTTT. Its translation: CASWTRGGPTGELFF.

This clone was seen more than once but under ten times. CDR3 in amino acids: CASSIGRNQETQYF. In DNA, the CDR3 is TGTGCCAGTAGTATAGGGCGGAACCAAGAGACCCAGTACTTC. This chain links TRBV19 with TRBJ2-5; D ambiguous. V lost 1 base and J lost 0, with 6 bases in between. CDR1 and CDR2 from the germline V gene are LNHDA and SQIVND (reference sequence). This CDR3 comprises 14 residues.

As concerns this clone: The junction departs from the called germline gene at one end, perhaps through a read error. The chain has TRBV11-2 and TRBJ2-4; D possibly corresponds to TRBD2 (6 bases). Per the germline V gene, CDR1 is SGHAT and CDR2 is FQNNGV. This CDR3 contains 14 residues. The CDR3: CASSQGQRRDIQYF. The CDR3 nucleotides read TGCGCCAGCAGCCAAGGCCAGCGGAGGGACATTCAGTACTTC.

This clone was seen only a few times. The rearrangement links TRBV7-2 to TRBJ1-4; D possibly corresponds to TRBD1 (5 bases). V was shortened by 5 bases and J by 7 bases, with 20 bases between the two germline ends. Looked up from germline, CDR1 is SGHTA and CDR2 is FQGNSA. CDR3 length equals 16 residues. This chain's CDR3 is CASSLSGYRFGEKLFF. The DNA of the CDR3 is TGTGCCAGCAGCCTTTCAGGGTATAGGTTTGGTGAAAAACTGTTTTTT.

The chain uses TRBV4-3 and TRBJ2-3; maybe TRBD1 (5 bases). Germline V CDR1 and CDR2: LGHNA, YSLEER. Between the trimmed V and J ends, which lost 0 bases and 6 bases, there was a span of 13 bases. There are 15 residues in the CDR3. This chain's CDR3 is CASSQDRTQGDTQYF. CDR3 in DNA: TGCGCCAGCAGCCAAGACCGGACACAAGGGGATACGCAGTATTTT.

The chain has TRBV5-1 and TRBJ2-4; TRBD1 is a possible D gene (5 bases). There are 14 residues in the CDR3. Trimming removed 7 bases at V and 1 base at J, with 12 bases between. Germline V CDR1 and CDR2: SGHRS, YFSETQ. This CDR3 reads CASQDPGAKNIQYF. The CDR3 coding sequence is TGCGCCAGCCAGGACCCAGGGGCCAAAAACATTCAGTACTTC.

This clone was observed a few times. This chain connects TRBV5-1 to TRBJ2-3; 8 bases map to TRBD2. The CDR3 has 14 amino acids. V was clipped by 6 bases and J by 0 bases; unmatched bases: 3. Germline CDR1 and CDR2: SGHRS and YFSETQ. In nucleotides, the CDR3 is TGCGCCAGCACGCCTAGCGGGAGCACAGATACGCAGTATTTT. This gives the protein CASTPSGSTDTQYF. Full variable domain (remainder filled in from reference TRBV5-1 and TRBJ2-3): KAGVTQTPRYLIKTRGQQVTLSCSPISGHRSVSWYQQTPGQGLQFLFEYFSETQRNKGNFPGRFSGRQFSNSRSEMNVSTLELGDSALYLCASTPSGSTDTQYFGPGTRLTVL.

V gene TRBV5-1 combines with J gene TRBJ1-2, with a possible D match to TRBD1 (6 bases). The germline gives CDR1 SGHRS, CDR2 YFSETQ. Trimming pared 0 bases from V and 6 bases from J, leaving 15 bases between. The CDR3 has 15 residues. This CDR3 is CASSLVVTGPNGYTF. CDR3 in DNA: TGCGCCAGCAGCTTGGTAGTGACAGGTCCGAATGGCTACACCTTC.

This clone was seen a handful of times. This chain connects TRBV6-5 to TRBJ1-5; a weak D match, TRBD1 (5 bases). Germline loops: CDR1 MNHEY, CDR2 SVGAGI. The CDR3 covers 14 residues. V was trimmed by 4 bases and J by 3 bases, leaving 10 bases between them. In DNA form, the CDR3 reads TGTGCCAGCAGTTCGGTCAGGGCCAATCAGCCCCAGCATTTT. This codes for CASSSVRANQPQHF.